A selection of T cell receptor beta chains follows, all from one sample in a study of blood T cell repertoires in COVID-19. Using immunoSEQ multiplex PCR, the repertoire was profiled, and TCRdb retains in-frame clones only, with some absent. The data contain 200,000 to 250,000 clones, around 81% of them singletons. Specimen: PBMCs or T cells enriched from blood (not recorded which). These receptors were obtained from a woman aged 45-65 years with acute COVID-19. CDR3s leave out the opening cysteine and the closing phenylalanine or tryptophan. Fields, in order: J gene, CDR3 length, V gene, CDR3 protein.

TRBJ1-1,11,TRBV12-5,ASGFNRNTEAF
TRBJ1-6,14,TRBV7-2,ASSLEWSSYNSPLH
TRBJ2-5,13,TRBV15,AVTRTSRSQETQY
TRBJ1-1,14,TRBV24-1,ATSEATGTGSTEAF
TRBJ1-5,11,TRBV20-1,SASNREGQPQH
TRBJ2-1,13,TRBV7-3,ASSLLAGVSNEQF
TRBJ1-2,11,TRBV6-5,ASSPTGDYGYT
TRBJ2-3,15,TRBV19,ASSIAERPEGTDTQY
TRBJ1-2,13,TRBV6-5,ASSYQPPGGHGYT
TRBJ1-2,12,TRBV28,ASSPEGAGYGYT
TRBJ1-4,12,TRBV5-6,ASSLDTWQEKLF
TRBJ2-1,13,TRBV7-2,ASSLGLAGGLEQF
TRBJ2-5,13,TRBV5-1,ASSPGTAIQETQY
TRBJ2-1,13,TRBV19,ASSIQGTPYNEQF
TRBJ2-7,12,TRBV5-1,ASSLEAGSYEQY
TRBJ1-1,17,TRBV15,ATSRDPRFQENMNTEAF
TRBJ2-2,13,TRBV7-9,ASSPRQASVGELF
TRBJ1-2,13,TRBV6-5,ASSPTAHSSYGYT
TRBJ2-2,15,TRBV11-3,ASSPGGVLGGTGELF
TRBJ2-1,10,TRBV27,ASRQGLDEQF
TRBJ2-5,12,TRBV2,ASSGVAGQETQY
TRBJ2-1,12,TRBV27,ATRLAGMGNEQF